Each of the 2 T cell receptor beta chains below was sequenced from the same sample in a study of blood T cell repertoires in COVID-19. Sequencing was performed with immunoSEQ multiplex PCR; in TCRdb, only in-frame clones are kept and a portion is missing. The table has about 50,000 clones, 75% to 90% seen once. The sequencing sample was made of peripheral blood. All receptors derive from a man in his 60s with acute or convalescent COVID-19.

The CDR3 reads CASSVSGGGTDTQYF. The CDR3 DNA reads TGCGCCAGCAGTGTATCGGGAGGTGGCACAGATACGCAGTATTTT. The rearrangement uses TRBV10-1 and TRBJ2-3, with 7 bases lining up with TRBD2. V lost 4 bases and J lost 1; bases outside the gene matches: 5. CDR1 and CDR2 from the germline V gene are WNHNN and SYGVQD (reference sequence). The CDR3 runs 15 residues.

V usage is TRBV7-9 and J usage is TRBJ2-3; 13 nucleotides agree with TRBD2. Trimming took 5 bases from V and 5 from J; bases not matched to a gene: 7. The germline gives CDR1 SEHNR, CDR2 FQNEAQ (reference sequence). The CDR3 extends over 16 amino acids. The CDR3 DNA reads TGTGCCAGCAGCCAAGGACTAGCGGGAGCCGGAGATACGCAGTATTTT. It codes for CASSQGLAGAGDTQYF.